This T cell receptor beta chain derives from a study of tumor and adjacent non-tumor tissue in lung cancer. Study-level findings and limits: Normal lung showed higher cumulative top 100 clone frequency than tumor.

The CDR3 contains 15 residues. V shed 1 base and J shed 3 bases, with 13 bases lying between them. Germline V CDR1 and CDR2: MGHRA, YSYEKL. No cell sorting was done before RNA was extracted from the tissue. TCRbeta libraries were built with three rounds of nested PCR, modified from ARM-PCR. TCRdb passed the multiplex PCR reads through MiXCR, listing each CDR3 protein once. Among 100,000 to 150,000 distinct CDR3 sequences listed, roughly 64% were seen once. This clonotype was picked up many times. Its antigen remains unidentified. This clonotype originated in a man aged 30-40 years with non-small cell lung cancer. Material: lung tumor tissue. The V call is TRBV4-1, the J call TRBJ2-7; D remains unclear. CDR3 loop: CASSQVKAVLYEQYF. The CDR3 DNA reads as TGCGCCAGCAGCCAAGTGAAGGCTGTTCTCTACGAGCAGTACTTC.